These T cell receptor beta chains were read from a single sample in a study of T cells in Graves' hyperthyroidism and ophthalmopathy. TCRdb reanalysed the multiplex PCR reads using MiXCR and keeps one entry per CDR3 protein. The sample includes approximately 400,000 distinct CDR3 sequences, around 14% of them seen just once. The sequencing input was blood. The receptors here all came from a woman between 18 and 30 years old with Graves' hyperthyroidism. Each CDR3 is given without its conserved first and last residue. Not all rows give a size; the values are once, few, many and, for expanded clones, a class.

TRBV7-2,TRBJ2-3,many,ASSGGADYTDTQY
TRBV29-1,TRBJ2-3,many,SARAGGPKGHTQY
TRBV12-3/TRBV12-4,TRBJ2-5,many,ASSLGRGGETQY
TRBV20-1,TRBJ2-5,.,SASTSGGAWETQY
TRBV6-2/TRBV6-3,TRBJ1-4,once,ASSFWDIATNEKLF
TRBV6-5,TRBJ1-4,few,ASSYSSTGEKLF
TRBV20-1,TRBJ1-2,.,SARPRGFFNYGYT
TRBV28,TRBJ1-5,many,ASSGTTSNRAQH
TRBV12-3/TRBV12-4,TRBJ1-3,many,ASSSGGGNTIY
TRBV5-1,TRBJ2-1,many,ASSLSPLAVYNEQF